One TCR beta chain is described in this entry. Produced via immunoSEQ multiplex PCR; TCRdb's table is partial and in-frame only. The profile shows over 70,000 clones, 90% of them singletons. These data belong to a study of blood T cell repertoires in COVID-19. The CDR3 extends over 15 amino acids. V was trimmed by 3 bases and J by 2 bases, leaving 14 bases between them. The germline gives CDR1 MDHEN, CDR2 SYDVKM. The sequence was collected from a man younger than 30 with COVID-19, enrolled during active disease. Sequencing used peripheral blood. V is TRBV28 and J is TRBJ2-7; maybe TRBD1 (6 bases). Here the CDR3 DNA reads TGTGCCAGCAGTTTTCTGGCAGGGGATCCCTACGAGCAGTACTTC. Translating gives CASSFLAGDPYEQYF.